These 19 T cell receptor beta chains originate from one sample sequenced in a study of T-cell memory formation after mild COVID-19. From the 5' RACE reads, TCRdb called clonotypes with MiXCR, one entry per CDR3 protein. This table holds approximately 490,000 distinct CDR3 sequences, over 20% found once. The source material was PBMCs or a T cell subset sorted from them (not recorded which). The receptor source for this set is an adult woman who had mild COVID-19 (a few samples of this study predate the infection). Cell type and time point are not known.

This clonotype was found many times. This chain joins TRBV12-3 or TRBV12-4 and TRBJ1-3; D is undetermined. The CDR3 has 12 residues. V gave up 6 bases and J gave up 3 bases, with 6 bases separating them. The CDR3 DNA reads TGTGCCAGCAGCCCCGGTGGAAACACCATATATTTT. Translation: CASSPGGNTIYF.

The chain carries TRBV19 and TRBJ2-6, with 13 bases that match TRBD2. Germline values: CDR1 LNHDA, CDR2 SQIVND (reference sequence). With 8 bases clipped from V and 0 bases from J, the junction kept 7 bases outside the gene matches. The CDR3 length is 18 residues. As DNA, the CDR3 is TGTGCCAGTGACCGACTAGCGGGAGGCCTCTCTGGGGCCAACGTCCTGACTTTC. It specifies CASDRLAGGLSGANVLTF.

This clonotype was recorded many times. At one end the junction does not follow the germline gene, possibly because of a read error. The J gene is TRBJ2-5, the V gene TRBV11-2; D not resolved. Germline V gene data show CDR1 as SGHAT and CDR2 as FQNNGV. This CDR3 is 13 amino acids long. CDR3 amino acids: CASSLEYQETQYF. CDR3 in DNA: TGCGCCAGCAGCTTGGAGTACCAAGAGACCCAGTACTTC.

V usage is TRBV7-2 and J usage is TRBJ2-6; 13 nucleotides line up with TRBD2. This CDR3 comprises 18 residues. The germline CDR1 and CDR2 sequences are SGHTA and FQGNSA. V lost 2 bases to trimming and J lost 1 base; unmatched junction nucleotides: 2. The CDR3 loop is CASSLPGLAGSGANVLTF. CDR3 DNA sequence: TGTGCCAGCAGCTTACCGGGACTAGCGGGATCTGGGGCCAACGTCCTGACTTTC.

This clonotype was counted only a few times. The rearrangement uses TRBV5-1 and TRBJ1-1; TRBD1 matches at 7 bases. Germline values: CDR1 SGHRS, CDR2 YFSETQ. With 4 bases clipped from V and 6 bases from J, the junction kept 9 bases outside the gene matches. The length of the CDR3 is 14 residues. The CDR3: CASSRRQGPAEAFF. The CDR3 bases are TGCGCCAGCAGCAGACGACAGGGCCCCGCTGAAGCTTTCTTT.

CDR3: CASSSGWVSPLHF. CDR3 sequence (DNA): TGTGCCAGCAGCTCCGGGTGGGTTTCACCCCTCCACTTT. The V gene is TRBV5-6, the J gene TRBJ1-6; D ambiguous. The CDR3 has 13 amino acids. Germline V gives CDR1 SGHDT, CDR2 YYEEEE. V lost 3 bases to trimming and J lost 9 bases, with 10 bases between them.

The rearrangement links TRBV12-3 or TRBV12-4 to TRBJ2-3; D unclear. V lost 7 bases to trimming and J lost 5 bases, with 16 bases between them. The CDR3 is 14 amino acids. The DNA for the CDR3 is TGTGCCAGCACCCTCTCCGCTAGGAGAGATACGCAGTATTTT. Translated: CASTLSARRDTQYF.

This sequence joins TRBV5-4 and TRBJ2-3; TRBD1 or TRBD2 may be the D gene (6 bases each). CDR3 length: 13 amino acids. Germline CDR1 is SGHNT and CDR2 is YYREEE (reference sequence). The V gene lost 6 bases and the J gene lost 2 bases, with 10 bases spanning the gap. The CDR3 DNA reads TGTGCCAGCACCGGGGGCAACACAGATACGCAGTATTTT. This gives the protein CASTGGNTDTQYF.

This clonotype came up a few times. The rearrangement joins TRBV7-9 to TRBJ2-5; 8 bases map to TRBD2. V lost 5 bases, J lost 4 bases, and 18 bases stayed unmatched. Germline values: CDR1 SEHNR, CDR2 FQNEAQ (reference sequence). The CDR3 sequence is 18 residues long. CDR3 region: CASSPQEGIAGRRETQYF. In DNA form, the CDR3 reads TGTGCCAGCAGCCCACAAGAGGGGATAGCGGGACGTCGAGAGACCCAGTACTTC. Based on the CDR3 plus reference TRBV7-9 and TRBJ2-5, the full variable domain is DTGVSQNPRHKITKRGQNVTFRCDPISEHNRLYWYRQTLGQGPEFLTYFQNEAQLEKSRLLSDRFSAERPKGSFSTLEIQRTEQGDSAMYLCASSPQEGIAGRRETQYFGPGTRLLVL.

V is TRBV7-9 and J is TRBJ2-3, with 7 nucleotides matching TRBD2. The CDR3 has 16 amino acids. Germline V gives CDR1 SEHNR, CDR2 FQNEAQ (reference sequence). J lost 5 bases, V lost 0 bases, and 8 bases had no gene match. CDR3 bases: TGTGCCAGCAGCTTAGCCGGACTAGTTTCAGGAGATACGCAGTATTTT. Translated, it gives CASSLAGLVSGDTQYF.

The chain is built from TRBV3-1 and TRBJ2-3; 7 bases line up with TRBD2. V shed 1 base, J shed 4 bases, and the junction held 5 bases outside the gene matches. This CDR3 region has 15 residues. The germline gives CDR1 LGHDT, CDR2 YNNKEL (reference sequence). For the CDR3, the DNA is TGTGCCAGCAGCCAAGCGGGAGGAGCGCCAGATACGCAGTATTTT. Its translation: CASSQAGGAPDTQYF.

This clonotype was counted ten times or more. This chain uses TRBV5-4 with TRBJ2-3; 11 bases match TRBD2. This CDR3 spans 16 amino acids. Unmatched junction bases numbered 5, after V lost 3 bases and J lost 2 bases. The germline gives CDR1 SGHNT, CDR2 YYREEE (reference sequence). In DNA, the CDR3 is TGTGCCAGCAGCTCTAGACTAGCGGGACACACAGATACGCAGTATTTT. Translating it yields CASSSRLAGHTDTQYF.

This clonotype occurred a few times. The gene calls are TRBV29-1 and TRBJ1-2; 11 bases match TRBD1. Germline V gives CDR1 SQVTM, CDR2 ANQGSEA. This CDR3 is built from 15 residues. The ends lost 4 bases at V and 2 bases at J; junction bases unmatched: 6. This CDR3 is CSVAAGTGGNYGYTF. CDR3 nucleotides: TGCAGCGTTGCCGCCGGGACAGGGGGAAACTATGGCTACACCTTC.

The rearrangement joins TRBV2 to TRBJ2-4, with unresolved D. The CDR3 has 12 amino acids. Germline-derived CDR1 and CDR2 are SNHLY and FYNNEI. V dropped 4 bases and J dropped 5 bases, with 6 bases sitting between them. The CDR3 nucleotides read TGTGCCAGCAGTGGCGGAGAAAACATTCAGTACTTC. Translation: CASSGGENIQYF.

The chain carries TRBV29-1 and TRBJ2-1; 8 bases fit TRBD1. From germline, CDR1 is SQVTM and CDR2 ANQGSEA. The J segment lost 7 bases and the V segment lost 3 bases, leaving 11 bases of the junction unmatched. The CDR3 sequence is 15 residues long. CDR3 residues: CSVDGPYRGWNEQFF. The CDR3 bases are TGCAGCGTTGACGGTCCTTACAGGGGGTGGAATGAGCAGTTCTTC.

The DNA for the CDR3 is TGCAGCGCCGTCGGTACAGGGGGCGACTTGTGTGAGCAGTTCTTC. This sequence encodes CSAVGTGGDLCEQFF. The chain uses TRBV29-1 and TRBJ2-1; 9 bases agree with TRBD1. The V gene end was trimmed by 7 bases and the J gene end by 9 bases; junction bases not matched to a gene: 16. CDR3 length: 15 amino acids. Germline CDR1 and CDR2: SQVTM and ANQGSEA.

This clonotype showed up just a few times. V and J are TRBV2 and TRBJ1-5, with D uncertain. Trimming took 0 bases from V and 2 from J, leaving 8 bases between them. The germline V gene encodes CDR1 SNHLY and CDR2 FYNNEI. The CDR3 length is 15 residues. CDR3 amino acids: CASSEAIRGNQPQHF. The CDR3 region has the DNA TGTGCCAGCAGTGAAGCAATCCGGGGCAATCAGCCCCAGCATTTT.

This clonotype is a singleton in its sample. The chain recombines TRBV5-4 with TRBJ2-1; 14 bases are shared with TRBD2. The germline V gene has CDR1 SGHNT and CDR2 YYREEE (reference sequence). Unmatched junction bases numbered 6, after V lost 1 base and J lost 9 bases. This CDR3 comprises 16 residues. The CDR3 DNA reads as TGTGCCAGCAGCTTGTTGGGACTAGCGGGAGATCGTGAGCAGTTCTTC. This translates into CASSLLGLAGDREQFF.

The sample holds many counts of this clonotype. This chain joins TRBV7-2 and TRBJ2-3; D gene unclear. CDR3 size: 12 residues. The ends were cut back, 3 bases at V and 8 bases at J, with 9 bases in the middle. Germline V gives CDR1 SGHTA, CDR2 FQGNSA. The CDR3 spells CASSFHPGTQYF. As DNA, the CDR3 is TGTGCCAGCAGCTTTCACCCGGGTACGCAGTATTTT. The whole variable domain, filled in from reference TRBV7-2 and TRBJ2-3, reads GAGVSQSPSNKVTEKGKDVELRCDPISGHTALYWYRQSLGQGLEFLIYFQGNSAPDKSGLPSDRFSAERTGGSVSTLTIQRTQQEDSAVYLCASSFHPGTQYFGPGTRLTVL.